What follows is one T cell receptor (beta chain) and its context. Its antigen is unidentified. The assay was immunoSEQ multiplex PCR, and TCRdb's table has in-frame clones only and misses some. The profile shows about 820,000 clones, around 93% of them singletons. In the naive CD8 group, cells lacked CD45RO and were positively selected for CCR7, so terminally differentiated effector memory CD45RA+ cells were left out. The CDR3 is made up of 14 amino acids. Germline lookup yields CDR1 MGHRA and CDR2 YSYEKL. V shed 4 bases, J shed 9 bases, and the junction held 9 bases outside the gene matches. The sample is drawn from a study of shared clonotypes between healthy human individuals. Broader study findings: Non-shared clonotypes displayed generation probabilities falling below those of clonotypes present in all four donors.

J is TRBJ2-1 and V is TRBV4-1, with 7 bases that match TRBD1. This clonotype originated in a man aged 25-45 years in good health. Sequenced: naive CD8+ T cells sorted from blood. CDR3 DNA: TGCGCCAGCAGCCTTAAAACAGGGGAGAGTGAGCAGTTCTTC. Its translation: CASSLKTGESEQFF.